This record covers a single TCR beta chain. J was trimmed by 6 bases and V by 0 bases; bases with no gene match: 5. The CDR3 length is 16 residues. The germline gives CDR1 MNHEY, CDR2 SVGEGT. As processed by the authors: Amplifying reference gene primers gave estimates of nucleated cell counts. Assay used: immunoSEQ multiplex PCR; TCRdb lists only in-frame clones, some missing. V and J calls and clone size are given by that table; D and trimming were obtained from the DNA. The repertoire holds 120,000 or so clones, with 85% as singletons. The sample is drawn from a study of blood T cell repertoires in COVID-19.

The sequenced sample consisted of peripheral blood. The receptor comes from a man aged 55 to 70 with acute or convalescent COVID-19. The chain carries TRBV6-2 or TRBV6-3 and TRBJ2-1; 10 nucleotides match TRBD2. CDR3 residues: CASSYSGTSAFNEQFF. The CDR3 DNA reads as TGTGCCAGCAGTTACTCTGGGACTAGCGCTTTCAATGAGCAGTTCTTC.